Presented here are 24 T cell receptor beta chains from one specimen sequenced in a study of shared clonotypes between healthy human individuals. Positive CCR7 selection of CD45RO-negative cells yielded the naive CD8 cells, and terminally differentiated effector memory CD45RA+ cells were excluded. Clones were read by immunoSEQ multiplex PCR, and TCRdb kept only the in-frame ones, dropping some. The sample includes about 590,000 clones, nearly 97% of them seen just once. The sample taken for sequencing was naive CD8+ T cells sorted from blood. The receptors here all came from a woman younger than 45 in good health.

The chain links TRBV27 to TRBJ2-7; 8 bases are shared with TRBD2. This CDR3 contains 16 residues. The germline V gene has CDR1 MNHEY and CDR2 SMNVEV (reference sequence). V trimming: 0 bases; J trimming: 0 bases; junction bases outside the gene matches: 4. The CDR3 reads CASSLSPGGGSYEQYF. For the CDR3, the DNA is TGTGCCAGCAGTTTATCCCCGGGAGGGGGCTCCTACGAGCAGTACTTC.

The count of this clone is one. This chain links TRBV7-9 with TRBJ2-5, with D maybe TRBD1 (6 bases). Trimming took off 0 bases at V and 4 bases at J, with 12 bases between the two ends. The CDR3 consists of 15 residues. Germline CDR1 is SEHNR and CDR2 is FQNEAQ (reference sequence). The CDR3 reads CASSLAVGASETQYF. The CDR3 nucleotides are TGTGCCAGCAGCTTAGCAGTGGGGGCATCAGAGACCCAGTACTTC.

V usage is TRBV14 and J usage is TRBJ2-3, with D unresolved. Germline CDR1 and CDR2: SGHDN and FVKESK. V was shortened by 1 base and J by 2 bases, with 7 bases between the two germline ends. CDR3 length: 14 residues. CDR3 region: CASSQVAVTDTQYF. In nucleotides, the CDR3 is TGTGCCAGCAGCCAAGTTGCAGTCACAGATACGCAGTATTTT.

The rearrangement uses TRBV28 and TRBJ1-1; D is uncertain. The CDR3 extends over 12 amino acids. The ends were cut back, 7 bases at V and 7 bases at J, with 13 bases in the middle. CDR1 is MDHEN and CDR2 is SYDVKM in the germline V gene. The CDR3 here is CASITRSGEAFF. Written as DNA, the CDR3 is TGTGCCAGCATAACGAGGTCAGGTGAAGCTTTCTTT. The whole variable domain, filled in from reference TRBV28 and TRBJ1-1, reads DVKVTQSSRYLVKRTGEKVFLECVQDMDHENMFWYRQDPGLGLRLIYFSYDVKMKEKGDIPEGYSVSREKKERFSLILESASTNQTSMYLCASITRSGEAFFGQGTRLTVV.

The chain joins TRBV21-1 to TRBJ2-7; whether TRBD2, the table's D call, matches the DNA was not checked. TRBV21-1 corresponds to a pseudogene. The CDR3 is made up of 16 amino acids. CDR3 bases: TGTGCCAGCAGCAAGCGGACTAGCGAGATCTCCTACGAGCAGTACTTC. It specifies CASSKRTSEISYEQYF.

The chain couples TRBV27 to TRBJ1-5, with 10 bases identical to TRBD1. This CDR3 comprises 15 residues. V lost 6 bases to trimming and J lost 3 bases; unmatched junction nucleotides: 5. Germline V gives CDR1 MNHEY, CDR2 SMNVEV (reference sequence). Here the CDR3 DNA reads TGTGCCAGCAGCATAGGGACAGGGGCCAATCAGCCCCAGCATTTT. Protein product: CASSIGTGANQPQHF.

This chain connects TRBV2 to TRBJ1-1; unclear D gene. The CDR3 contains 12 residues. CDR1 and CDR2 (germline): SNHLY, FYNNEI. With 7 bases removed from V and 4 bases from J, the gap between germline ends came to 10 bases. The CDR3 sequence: CASIRESTEAFF. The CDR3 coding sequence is TGTGCCAGCATAAGGGAGAGCACTGAAGCTTTCTTT.

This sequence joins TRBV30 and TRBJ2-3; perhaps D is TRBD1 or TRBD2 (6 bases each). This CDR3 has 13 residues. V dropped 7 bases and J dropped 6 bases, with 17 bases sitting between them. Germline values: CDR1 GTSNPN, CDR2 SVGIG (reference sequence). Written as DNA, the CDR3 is TGTGCCTTGAATGGGGGCCGGGGGGATACGCAGTATTTT. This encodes CALNGGRGDTQYF.

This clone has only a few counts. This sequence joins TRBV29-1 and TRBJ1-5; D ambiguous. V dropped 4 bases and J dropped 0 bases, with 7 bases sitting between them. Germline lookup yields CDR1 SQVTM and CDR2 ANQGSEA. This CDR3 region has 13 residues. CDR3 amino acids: CSVADYSNQPQHF. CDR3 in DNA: TGCAGCGTTGCAGATTATAGCAATCAGCCCCAGCATTTT.

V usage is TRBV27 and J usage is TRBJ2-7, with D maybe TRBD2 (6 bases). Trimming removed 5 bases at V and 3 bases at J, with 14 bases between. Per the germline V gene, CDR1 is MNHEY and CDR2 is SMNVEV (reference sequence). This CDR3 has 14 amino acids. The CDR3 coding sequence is TGTGCCAGCAGTGTGGGTGGGGGAGGCTACGAGCAGTACTTC. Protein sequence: CASSVGGGGYEQYF.

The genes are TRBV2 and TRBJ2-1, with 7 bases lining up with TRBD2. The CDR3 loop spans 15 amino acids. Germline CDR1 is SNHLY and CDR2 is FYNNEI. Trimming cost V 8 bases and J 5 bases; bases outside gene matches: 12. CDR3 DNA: TGTGCCAGCCTCGTCCCAGGACTAGGGGACAATGAGCAGTTCTTC. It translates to CASLVPGLGDNEQFF.

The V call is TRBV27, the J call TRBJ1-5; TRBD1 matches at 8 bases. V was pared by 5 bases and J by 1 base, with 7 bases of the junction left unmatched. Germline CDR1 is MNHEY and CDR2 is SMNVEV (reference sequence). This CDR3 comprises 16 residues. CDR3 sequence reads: CASSHGQGRSNQPQHF. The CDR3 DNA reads TGTGCCAGCAGTCATGGACAGGGTAGAAGCAATCAGCCCCAGCATTTT.

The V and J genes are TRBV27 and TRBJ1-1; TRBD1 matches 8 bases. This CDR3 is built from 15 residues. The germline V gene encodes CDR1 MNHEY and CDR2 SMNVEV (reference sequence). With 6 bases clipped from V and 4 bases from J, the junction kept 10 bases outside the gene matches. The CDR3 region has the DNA TGTGCCAGCAGGAGGGCAGGGGGCCGGGGCACTGAAGCTTTCTTT. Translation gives CASRRAGGRGTEAFF.

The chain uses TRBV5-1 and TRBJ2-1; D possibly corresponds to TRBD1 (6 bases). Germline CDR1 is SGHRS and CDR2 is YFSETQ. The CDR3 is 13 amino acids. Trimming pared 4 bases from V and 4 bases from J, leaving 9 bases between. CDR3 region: CASSKDSYNEQFF. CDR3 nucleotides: TGCGCCAGCAGCAAGGACAGTTACAATGAGCAGTTCTTC.

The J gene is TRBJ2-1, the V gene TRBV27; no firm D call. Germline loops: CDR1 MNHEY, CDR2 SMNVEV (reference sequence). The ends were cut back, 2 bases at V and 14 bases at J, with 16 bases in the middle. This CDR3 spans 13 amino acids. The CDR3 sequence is CASSLGPGLFEFF. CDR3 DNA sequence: TGTGCCAGCAGTTTAGGCCCGGGCTTATTTGAGTTCTTC.

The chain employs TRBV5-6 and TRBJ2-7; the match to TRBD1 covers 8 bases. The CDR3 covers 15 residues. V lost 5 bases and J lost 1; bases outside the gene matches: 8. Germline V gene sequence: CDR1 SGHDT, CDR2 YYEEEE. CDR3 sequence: CASSYGQGQSYEQYF. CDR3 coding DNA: TGTGCCAGCAGTTATGGACAGGGTCAATCCTACGAGCAGTACTTC. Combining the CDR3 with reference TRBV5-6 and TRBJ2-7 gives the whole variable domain DAGVTQSPTHLIKTRGQQVTLRCSPKSGHDTVSWYQQALGQGPQFIFQYYEEEERQRGNFPDRFSGHQFPNYSSELNVNALLLGDSALYLCASSYGQGQSYEQYFGPGTRLTVT.

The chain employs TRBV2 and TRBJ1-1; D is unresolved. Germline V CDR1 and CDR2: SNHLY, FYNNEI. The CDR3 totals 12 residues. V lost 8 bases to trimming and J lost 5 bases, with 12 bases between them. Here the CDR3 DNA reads TGTGCCAGCGGACTTGGTTGGACTGAAGCTTTCTTT. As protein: CASGLGWTEAFF.

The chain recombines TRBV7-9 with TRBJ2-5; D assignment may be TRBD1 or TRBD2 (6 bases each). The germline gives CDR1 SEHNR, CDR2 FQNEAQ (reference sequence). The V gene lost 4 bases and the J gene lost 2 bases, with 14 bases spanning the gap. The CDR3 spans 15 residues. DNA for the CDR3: TGTGCCAGCAGCTGGGGGGCAGAGAATCAAGAGACCCAGTACTTC. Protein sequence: CASSWGAENQETQYF.

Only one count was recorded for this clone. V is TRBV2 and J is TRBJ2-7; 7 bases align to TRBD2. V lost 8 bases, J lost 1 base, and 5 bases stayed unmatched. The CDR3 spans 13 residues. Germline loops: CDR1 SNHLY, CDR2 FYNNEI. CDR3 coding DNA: TGTGCCAGCCGGGGAGGGATTTCCTACGAGCAGTACTTC. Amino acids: CASRGGISYEQYF.

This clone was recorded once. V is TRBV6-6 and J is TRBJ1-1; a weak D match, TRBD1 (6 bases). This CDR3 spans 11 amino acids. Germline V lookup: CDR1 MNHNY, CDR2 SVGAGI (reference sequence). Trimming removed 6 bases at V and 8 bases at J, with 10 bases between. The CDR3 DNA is TGTGCCAGCAGCCAGACAGGCGAAGCTTTCTTT. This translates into CASSQTGEAFF.

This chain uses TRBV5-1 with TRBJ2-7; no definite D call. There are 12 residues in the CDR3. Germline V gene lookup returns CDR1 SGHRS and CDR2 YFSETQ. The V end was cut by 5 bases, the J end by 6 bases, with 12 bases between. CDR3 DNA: TGCGCCAGCAGTAGACCAGATGTCGAGCAGTACTTC. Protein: CASSRPDVEQYF.

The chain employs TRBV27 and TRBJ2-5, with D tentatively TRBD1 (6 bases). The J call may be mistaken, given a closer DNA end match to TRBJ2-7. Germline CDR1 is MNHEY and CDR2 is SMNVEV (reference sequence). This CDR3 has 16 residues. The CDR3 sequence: CASRTKSTGSSYEQYF. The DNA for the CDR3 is TGTGCCAGCAGAACCAAGTCGACAGGTAGCTCCTACGAGCAGTACTTC.

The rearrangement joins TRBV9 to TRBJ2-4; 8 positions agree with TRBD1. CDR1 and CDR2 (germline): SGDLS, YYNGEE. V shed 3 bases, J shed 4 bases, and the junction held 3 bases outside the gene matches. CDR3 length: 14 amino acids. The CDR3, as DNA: TGTGCCAGCAGCGGGGGACAGGCGAAAAACATTCAGTACTTC. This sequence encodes CASSGGQAKNIQYF.

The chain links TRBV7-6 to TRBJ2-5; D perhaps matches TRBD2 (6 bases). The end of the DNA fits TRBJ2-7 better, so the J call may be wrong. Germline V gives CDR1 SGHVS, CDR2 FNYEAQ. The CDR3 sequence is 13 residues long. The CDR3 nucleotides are TGTGCCAGCAGCACCGGGAGTTCCTACGAGCAGTACTTC. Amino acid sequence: CASSTGSSYEQYF.